This TCR beta chain came from a study of cytotoxic CD8 clonotypes in ibrutinib-treated CLL (dated by TCRdb to about 2021). For the study in its entirety: The cohort included some 14 treatment-naive and approximately twelve relapsed/refractory patients; around 18 were IGHV unmutated. Partial responses were observed in 24 patients and complete responses in 2; after a median follow-up of around 68 months, remission was maintained in 15 or so patients and progression was observed in around twelve. Response samples were obtained after a median of approximately 12 months of treatment, with a range of about 6 to 36 months. Samples averaged about 260,000 productive templates and just under 95,000 productive rearrangements. Of the 70 to 90 people in the trial, approximately 26 had longitudinal samples available. Cryopreserved peripheral blood mononuclear cells were obtained prior to treatment, at the time of response, and at either disease progression or sustained remission. Every remission and progressive disease sample was obtained while ibrutinib was still being received by the patients. General findings and caveats noted by the study authors: Sampling times were not matched between patients in sustained remission and patients whose disease was progressing, and lymph node repertoires were not examined. Public clonotypes were rare and either shrank or stayed stable during treatment, and the rise in clonality at ibrutinib response reflected expansion of private clonotypes. Clonality increased at ibrutinib response, stayed stable in sustained remission, and fell back toward baseline at progression. Baseline clonality was found to be higher than that of age-matched healthy donors and was strongly correlated with circulating CD8+ T-cell counts.

There are 15 amino acids in the CDR3, from cysteine to phenylalanine inclusive. Only the CDR3 DNA stays, 45 bases, in frame from base 1. From a lookup of the germline V gene (reference sequence), CDR1 and CDR2 are GTSNPN and SVGIG. V and J are trimmed by 0 bases and 1 base, and the gene matches miss 6 bases of the junction. Each clonotype received, on average, around 10x coverage in deep resolution sequencing performed on a MiSeq, where the target depth lay between 1 in 1 million and 1 in 200,000 T cells. The immunoSEQ hsTCRB Kit was used to generate the TCR beta libraries. Turning to the authors' computational methods: Data were analyzed with ImmunoSEQ Data Assistant and ImmunoSEQ Analyzer, with V, D and J genes assigned per IMGT definitions. Clonality was computed as one minus normalized Shannon entropy of productive rearrangement frequencies, ranging from 0 to 1. Public clonotype analysis was restricted to overrepresented clonotypes comprising at least 0.05% of each patient's repertoire. About a dozen age-matched healthy donor repertoires from immuneACCESS served as clonality controls. Held by TCRdb, this immuneACCESS table contains in-frame sequences only and omits some clones. Under half of the omission traces to an unresolved V gene where checked; the cause of the rest is unknown. That table supplies the V and J calls and clone size; D and trimming were determined from the DNA. Recorded for this sample are roughly 150,000 clones; nearly 90% of them occurred a single time. Approximately 2.9% of the sample goes to the ten largest clones.

This clone was seen a handful of times. Its antigen remains unidentified. No much larger clone is present one base from it, and per-base qualities are unavailable. In light of the paper, this sample's time point label describes: progressive disease on ibrutinib. Roughly 2.2 micrograms of genomic DNA were extracted from cryopreserved PBMCs for TCR beta library preparation. Longitudinal blood samples from CLL patients receiving ibrutinib monotherapy were subjected to high-throughput TCR beta sequencing. Patients were enrolled in a phase 2 open-label single-center ibrutinib monotherapy trial. Sequences were derived from PBMCs, sampled at disease progression, from a patient treated with ibrutinib. The receptor chain draws on TRBV30 and TRBJ2-7; TRBD1 aligns with 7 central bases. The receptor's source is a human donor with chronic lymphocytic leukemia. The CDR3 sequence is CAWSVGTDRSYEQYF. The DNA reads as follows: TGTGCCTGGAGTGTAGGGACAGACCGTTCCTACGAGCAGTACTTC.